This T cell receptor beta chain originates from a study of spatial heterogeneity in lung cancer. General observations from the study: Whereas they appeared in blood less at follow-up, ubiquitous expanded tumor TCRs appeared there more at resection.

TCRdb reanalysed the 5' RACE reads using MiXCR and keeps one entry per CDR3 protein. The sample lists 35,000 to 55,000 distinct CDR3 sequences; roughly 7.1% were seen once. Indicated time point: sample taken at primary tumor resection. Tumor, nontumor lung or frozen PBMC supplied whole RNA that was sequenced unsorted. The donors were 55 to 85 patients with non-small cell lung cancer that was early-stage and untreated. This clonotype showed up just a few times. What it binds is not known. This specimen was PBMCs, taken at surgery. The sequence was obtained from a female donor with early-stage non-small cell lung cancer.

Here the CDR3 reads CASSYAWGQGFPETQYF. Written as DNA, the CDR3 is TGTGCCAGCAGTTACGCGTGGGGACAGGGGTTTCCAGAGACCCAGTACTTC. This chain links TRBV6-5 with TRBJ2-5; 10 nucleotides agree with TRBD1. The CDR3 totals 17 residues. Germline V gene sequence: CDR1 MNHEY, CDR2 SVGAGI. Trimming cost V 2 bases and J 4 bases; bases outside gene matches: 10.